The 13 T cell receptor beta chains below were found in one sample sequenced in a study of CD8 T cells in ankylosing spondylitis. TCRdb re-called the 5' RACE reads through MiXCR, storing one row per CDR3 protein. The sample has a few hundred thousand distinct CDR3 sequences, 20% seen once. Sequencing was performed on blood, either unsorted or a sorted T cell fraction (not recorded which). These receptors originate from a male donor with ankylosing spondylitis or in good health (not recorded which).

V gene TRBV12-3 or TRBV12-4 combines with J gene TRBJ1-4; D unclear. This CDR3 has 15 residues. Trimming shortened V by 8 bases and J by 0 bases, and 13 bases separated the two germline ends. The CDR3 spells CASALEVATNEKLFF. CDR3 bases: TGTGCCAGCGCCCTCGAAGTCGCAACTAATGAAAAACTGTTTTTT.

This clonotype showed up just a few times. The gene calls are TRBV12-3 or TRBV12-4 and TRBJ1-5; no definite D call. V lost 1 base and J lost 5, with 6 bases in between. There are 13 residues in the CDR3. CDR3 nucleotides: TGTGCCAGCAGTTTAGTTCGCGATCAGCCCCAGCATTTT. Encoded protein: CASSLVRDQPQHF.

The DNA for the CDR3 is TGCGCCAGCAGCCAAGAGCCCCGGGGCGAGCAGTACTTC. Protein product: CASSQEPRGEQYF. The rearrangement uses TRBV4-1 and TRBJ2-7; tentative D call: TRBD2 (5 bases). Germline values: CDR1 MGHRA, CDR2 YSYEKL. V lost 0 bases and J 6 bases, leaving 9 bases between the germline ends. The CDR3 length is 13 residues.

The chain combines TRBV5-1 with TRBJ1-2; perhaps TRBD1 as D (6 bases). Trimming took 0 bases from V and 7 from J, leaving 10 bases between them. The CDR3 covers 13 residues. Germline assignment: CDR1 SGHRS and CDR2 YFSETQ. The CDR3 nucleotides are TGCGCCAGCAGCTTGGAAGGGGGGAGTGGCTACACCTTC. It specifies CASSLEGGSGYTF.

J is TRBJ2-2 and V is TRBV10-3, with 9 bases lining up with TRBD1. V was clipped by 1 base and J by 4 bases; unmatched bases: 13. Germline V lookup: CDR1 ENHRY, CDR2 SYGVKD. The CDR3 runs 19 residues. Here the CDR3 reads CAISEWGDRAPLATGELFF. CDR3 DNA: TGTGCCATCAGTGAGTGGGGGGACAGGGCTCCTTTGGCCACCGGGGAGCTGTTTTTT.

This clonotype has just a few counts. The chain uses TRBV7-9 and TRBJ1-4, with D unresolved. Germline loops: CDR1 SEHNR, CDR2 FQNEAQ (reference sequence). The germline V and J ends were trimmed by 5 bases and 5 bases, with 12 bases remaining between them. CDR3 size: 14 residues. The CDR3 coding sequence is TGTGCCAGCAGCACAACCGGACGAAATGAAAAACTGTTTTTT. Its translation is CASSTTGRNEKLFF.

The table lists this clonotype with a few counts. This chain joins TRBV9 and TRBJ2-2; no clear D gene. CDR1 is SGDLS and CDR2 is YYNGEE in the germline V gene. The V and J ends lost 3 bases and 1 base respectively, with 7 bases between them. The CDR3 runs to 14 residues. The CDR3 region is CASSDLGNTGELFF. The CDR3 coding sequence is TGTGCCAGCAGCGACCTTGGGAACACCGGGGAGCTGTTTTTT.

This clonotype was observed a handful of times. V and J are TRBV12-3 or TRBV12-4 and TRBJ2-2; possible D gene TRBD1, 5 bases. The CDR3 extends over 13 amino acids. V lost 8 bases and J lost 2, with 9 bases in between. The DNA of the CDR3 is TGTGCCAGCCTGGACAAAAACACCGGGGAGCTGTTTTTT. Protein product: CASLDKNTGELFF.

In DNA, the CDR3 is TGTGCCTCGATCGACCGAGAATACACAGATACGCAGTATTTT. As protein: CASIDREYTDTQYF. The rearrangement links TRBV10-3 to TRBJ2-3; D not certain. Germline CDR1 ENHRY, CDR2 SYGVKD. V shed 11 bases and J shed 2 bases, with 17 bases lying between them. The CDR3 has 14 amino acids.

This chain connects TRBV12-3 or TRBV12-4 to TRBJ2-5; D may be TRBD1 (5 bases). The V end lost 6 bases, the J end lost 5 bases, and 22 bases lay between the germline ends. This CDR3 region has 16 residues. The CDR3 is CASSHKGPAQEETQYF. CDR3 DNA: TGTGCCAGCAGCCACAAGGGGCCAGCCCAAGAGGAGACCCAGTACTTC.

The chain couples TRBV9 to TRBJ2-3; TRBD1 is a possible D gene (5 bases). Germline V gene sequence: CDR1 SGDLS, CDR2 YYNGEE. V was trimmed by 6 bases and J by 1 base, leaving 15 bases between them. The CDR3 runs 15 residues. In DNA, the CDR3 is TGTGCCAGCACCATCCTCGGCAGGGGCACAGATACGCAGTATTTT. Encoded protein: CASTILGRGTDTQYF.

The rearrangement uses TRBV6-6 and TRBJ2-7, with D unclear. Trimming pared 2 bases from V and 2 bases from J, leaving 7 bases between. CDR3 length equals 13 residues. Germline V CDR1 and CDR2: MNHNY, SVGAGI (reference sequence). Written as DNA, the CDR3 is TGTGCCAGCAGTTACGACGATGCCTACGAGCAGTACTTC. Amino acids: CASSYDDAYEQYF.

The V gene is TRBV10-2, the J gene TRBJ2-3; 7 bases are a match to TRBD2. V was pared by 2 bases and J by 2 bases, with 7 bases of the junction left unmatched. Germline assignment: CDR1 WSHSY and CDR2 SAAADI. This CDR3 spans 16 amino acids. CDR3 sequence (DNA): TGCGCCAGCAGTGAGCTCCCGGGACTACTCACAGATACGCAGTATTTT. It codes for CASSELPGLLTDTQYF.